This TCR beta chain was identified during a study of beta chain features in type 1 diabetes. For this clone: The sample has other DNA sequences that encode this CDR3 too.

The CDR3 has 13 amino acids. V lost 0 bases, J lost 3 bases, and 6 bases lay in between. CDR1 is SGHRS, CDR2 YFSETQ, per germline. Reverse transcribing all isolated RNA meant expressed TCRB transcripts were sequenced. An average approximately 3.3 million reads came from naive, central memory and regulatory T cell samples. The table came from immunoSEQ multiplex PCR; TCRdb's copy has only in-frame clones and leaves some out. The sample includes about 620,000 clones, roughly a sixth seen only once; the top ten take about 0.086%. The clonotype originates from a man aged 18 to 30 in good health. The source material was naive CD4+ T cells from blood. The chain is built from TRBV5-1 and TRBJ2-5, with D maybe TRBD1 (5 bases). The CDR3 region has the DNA TGCGCCAGCAGCTTGGTGACAGAAGAGACCCAGTACTTC. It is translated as CASSLVTEETQYF.